This T cell receptor (beta chain) was retrieved from a study of T cells in Graves' hyperthyroidism and ophthalmopathy. General study results and limits: Researchers report that a 13 V-J model separated ophthalmopathy from stable hyperthyroidism. Progression to ophthalmopathy was predicted a median of roughly 6.6 months early. Expanded thyroid clonotypes (above 0.001) were mostly also found in blood.

This clonotype showed up many times. The antigen is not known. TCR beta CDR3 regions were amplified from RNA. HTBI primers were employed in a first-round RT-PCR of the TCR CDR3. In TCRdb, the multiplex PCR reads were re-called with MiXCR into one record per CDR3 protein. The table includes approximately 610,000 distinct CDR3 sequences, about a sixth detected once. The CDR3 sequence is 11 residues long. V shed 4 bases and J shed 7 bases, with 8 bases lying between them. From germline, CDR1 is SGHTA and CDR2 FQGNSA. Sample: blood. This receptor was identified in a woman younger than 35 with Graves' hyperthyroidism. V usage is TRBV7-2 and J usage is TRBJ2-7; tentative D call: TRBD1 (6 bases). CDR3 region: CASSSGQEQYF. The CDR3 DNA sequence: TGTGCCAGCAGCTCCGGACAGGAGCAGTACTTC.